These T cell receptor beta chains were read from a single sample in a study of blood T cell repertoires in COVID-19. Only in-frame clones appear in the TCRdb table, and some are missing; sequencing was by immunoSEQ multiplex PCR. Found here are 95,000 to 150,000 clones, about 80% of them singletons; the top ten hold 25%. Material: peripheral blood. These receptor sequences come from a human donor in a cohort sampled during active COVID-19. The CDR3 runs from the conserved cysteine through the conserved F or W. The D gene is left open where the match is weak. Rows give clone size only sometimes, using once, few, many, or a class for an expanded clone.

few	TRBJ1-2	TRBV5-1	.	CASSLPPSGWGYTF	TGCGCCAGCAGCTTGCCCCCGTCGGGGTGGGGCTACACCTTC
.	TRBJ1-2	TRBV5-1	TRBD1	CASSLGDRVDGYTF	TGCGCCAGCAGCTTGGGGGACAGGGTGGATGGCTACACCTTC
.	TRBJ1-2	TRBV19	TRBD1	CASSTQFRDRAYGYTF	TGTGCCAGTAGTACCCAATTCCGGGACAGGGCCTATGGCTACACCTTC
few	TRBJ1-6	TRBV14	.	CASGGGFYSALHF	TGTGCCAGCGGTGGCGGATTTTATTCAGCCCTCCACTTT
few	TRBJ2-3	TRBV7-2	.	CASSPYAEDTQYF	TGTGCCAGCAGCCCATACGCGGAAGATACGCAGTATTTT
few	TRBJ2-3	TRBV27	TRBD2	CASSSRLAVGTDTQYF	TGTGCCAGCAGTTCTCGACTAGCGGTTGGCACAGATACGCAGTATTTT
few	TRBJ1-5	TRBV19	.	CASSIFGSNQPQHF	TGTGCCAGTAGTATTTTCGGTAGCAATCAGCCCCAGCATTTT
.	TRBJ2-7	TRBV18	.	CASSPGRDNYEQYF	TGTGCCAGCTCACCAGGTCGGGACAACTACGAGCAGTACTTC
.	TRBJ1-3	TRBV30	.	CAWLLGNTIYF	TGTGCCTGGTTACTCGGAAACACCATATATTTT
.	TRBJ2-2	TRBV2	.	CASSRTGTGELFF	TGTGCCAGCAGCCGCACAGGGACCGGGGAGCTGTTTTTT
once	TRBJ1-2	TRBV3-1/TRBV3-2	TRBD1	CASSQDRGNGGYTF	TGTGCCAGCAGCCAGGACAGGGGAAACGGTGGCTACACCTTC
.	TRBJ1-5	TRBV28	.	CASAGPGERKNQPQHF	TGTGCCAGCGCCGGGCCGGGAGAAAGGAAGAATCAGCCCCAGCATTTT
few	TRBJ1-6	TRBV2	TRBD1	CASSTGVNSPLHF	TGTGCCAGTTCGACAGGGGTGAATTCACCCCTCCACTTT
.	TRBJ2-7	TRBV6-5	TRBD1	CASIPGQGASQYF	TGTGCCAGCATTCCAGGACAGGGGGCGTCGCAGTACTTC
.	TRBJ1-1	TRBV7-2	TRBD1	CASSWMLPGQGSEAFF	TGTGCCAGCAGCTGGATGCTCCCGGGACAGGGGTCTGAAGCTTTCTTT
.	TRBJ1-5	TRBV28	.	CASSSDTSAGQPQHF	TGTGCCAGCAGTTCGGACACCTCGGCCGGTCAGCCCCAGCATTTT
.	TRBJ1-2	TRBV29-1	TRBD1	CSVLQGSYGYTF	TGCAGCGTGTTACAGGGGTCATATGGCTACACCTTC
.	TRBJ2-7	TRBV5-1	.	CASSLVGAASHEQYF	TGCGCCAGCAGCTTGGTAGGGGCGGCGTCGCACGAGCAGTACTTC
.	TRBJ1-2	TRBV12-3/TRBV12-4	.	CASSPYRVYGYTF	TGTGCCAGCAGCCCTTACAGGGTCTATGGCTACACCTTC
.	TRBJ2-7	TRBV27	.	CASSFALGSDYEQYF	TGTGCCAGCAGTTTCGCATTGGGGAGCGATTACGAGCAGTACTTC
.	TRBJ2-3	TRBV7-9	TRBD2	CASSLVRGGNTDTQYF	TGTGCCAGCAGCTTAGTACGCGGGGGGAACACAGATACGCAGTATTTT
.	TRBJ2-3	TRBV7-9	TRBD2	CASSWTSGNTQYF	TGTGCCAGCAGCTGGACTAGCGGTAATACGCAGTATTTT
.	TRBJ2-7	TRBV20-1	.	CSARQIEQYF	TGCAGTGCTAGACAGATAGAGCAGTACTTC
few	TRBJ1-5	TRBV6-2/TRBV6-3	.	CASSQGGDQPQHF	TGTGCCAGCAGCCAGGGAGGGGATCAGCCCCAGCATTTT
.	TRBJ2-7	TRBV7-9	.	CASSSPAGIEDEQYF	TGTGCCAGCAGCTCCCCCGCGGGAATAGAAGACGAGCAGTACTTC
.	TRBJ1-2	TRBV5-6	.	CASSLDQNHYGYTF	TGTGCCAGCAGCTTGGATCAGAACCACTATGGCTACACCTTC
few	TRBJ2-7	TRBV23-1	TRBD2	CASSLFSVGGAYEQYF	TGCGCCAGCAGTCTCTTCTCCGTGGGAGGGGCCTACGAGCAGTACTTC
.	TRBJ1-1	TRBV7-2	.	CASRNSGGVAEAFF	TGTGCCAGCAGGAATAGTGGGGGGGTGGCTGAAGCTTTCTTT
.	TRBJ2-3	TRBV29-1	.	CSVDKSTDTQYF	TGCAGCGTTGATAAAAGCACAGATACGCAGTATTTT
.	TRBJ2-1	TRBV30	.	CAWSNGGGSYDEQFF	TGTGCCTGGAGCAACGGGGGAGGTAGTTATGATGAGCAGTTCTTC
.	TRBJ2-5	TRBV7-8	.	CASRPPVQETQYF	TGTGCCAGCAGACCACCAGTCCAAGAGACCCAGTACTTC
.	TRBJ1-5	TRBV27	TRBD1	CASSSRTGASNQPQHF	TGTGCCAGCAGTTCAAGGACAGGGGCTAGCAATCAGCCCCAGCATTTT
.	TRBJ2-1	TRBV11-3	TRBD2	CASSLGLAGWNEQFF	TGTGCCAGCAGCTTAGGACTAGCCGGGTGGAATGAGCAGTTCTTC
.	TRBJ1-1	TRBV28	TRBD1	CASRDRAVDTEAFF	TGTGCCAGCCGTGACAGGGCCGTAGACACTGAAGCTTTCTTT
.	TRBJ1-3	TRBV2	.	CASKIASGNTIYF	TGTGCCAGCAAGATAGCCTCTGGAAACACCATATATTTT
.	TRBJ2-2	TRBV11-2	.	CASSWGSRGKDGELFF	TGTGCCAGCAGCTGGGGCTCTAGGGGGAAGGACGGGGAGCTGTTTTTT
.	TRBJ1-1	TRBV10-3	.	CAISDRGNTEAFF	TGTGCCATCAGTGATAGGGGGAACACTGAAGCTTTCTTT
.	TRBJ1-6	TRBV28	.	CASTRVNDSPLHF	TGTGCCAGCACGCGGGTAAACGATTCACCCCTCCACTTT
once	TRBJ2-3	TRBV7-9	.	CASSSQGTDTQYF	TGTGCCAGCAGCTCCCAGGGCACAGATACGCAGTATTTT
once	TRBJ2-5	TRBV20-1	.	CSASRQGETQYF	TGCAGTGCTAGTAGGCAGGGGGAGACCCAGTACTTC
.	TRBJ1-2	TRBV5-1	TRBD1	CASSDRQGAQDGYTF	TGCGCCAGCAGCGACCGACAGGGGGCACAAGATGGCTACACCTTC
.	TRBJ2-2	TRBV18	.	CASSPGRGWRSGELFF	TGTGCCAGCTCACCAGGCAGGGGTTGGCGGTCCGGGGAGCTGTTTTTT
.	TRBJ1-2	TRBV3-1/TRBV3-2	.	CASSQGPGLYGYTF	TGTGCCAGCAGCCAAGGCCCAGGCCTCTATGGCTACACCTTC
.	TRBJ1-1	TRBV5-1	.	CASSLDGLNTEAFF	TGCGCCAGCAGCTTGGACGGTCTTAACACTGAAGCTTTCTTT
once	TRBJ2-7	TRBV9	.	CASSVGGTLYEQYF	TGTGCCAGCAGCGTAGGGGGGACTCTCTACGAGCAGTACTTC
.	TRBJ1-4	TRBV30	.	CAWSPPGFNEKLFF	TGTGCCTGGAGCCCCCCAGGGTTTAATGAAAAACTGTTTTTT
.	TRBJ1-2	TRBV5-1	.	CASSLGQRAYGYTF	TGCGCCAGCAGCTTGGGACAGCGAGCCTATGGCTACACCTTC
.	TRBJ1-5	TRBV24-1	TRBD1	CATSDARGRFQDRNQPQHF	TGTGCCACCAGTGATGCCAGGGGGCGCTTTCAAGATCGCAATCAGCCCCAGCATTTT
.	TRBJ2-2	TRBV6-1	TRBD1	CASSLNRGHTGELFF	TGTGCCAGCAGTCTGAACAGGGGCCACACCGGGGAGCTGTTTTTT
.	TRBJ1-1	TRBV19	.	CASSRTWSRNEAFF	TGTGCCAGTAGTAGAACTTGGTCCCGAAATGAAGCTTTCTTT